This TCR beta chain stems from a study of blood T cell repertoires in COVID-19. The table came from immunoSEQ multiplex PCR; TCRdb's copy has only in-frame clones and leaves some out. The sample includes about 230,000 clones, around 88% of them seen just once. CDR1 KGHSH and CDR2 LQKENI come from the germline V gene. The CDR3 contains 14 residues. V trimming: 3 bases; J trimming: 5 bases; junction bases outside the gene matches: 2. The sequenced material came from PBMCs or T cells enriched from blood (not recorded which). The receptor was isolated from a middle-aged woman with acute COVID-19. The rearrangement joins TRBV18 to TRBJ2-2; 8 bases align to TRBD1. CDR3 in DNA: TGTGCCAGCTCACCGTACAGGGGGACCGGGGAGCTGTTTTTT. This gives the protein CASSPYRGTGELFF. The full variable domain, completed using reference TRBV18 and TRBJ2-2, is NAGVMQNPRHLVRRRGQEARLRCSPMKGHSHVYWYRQLPEEGLKFMVYLQKENIIDESGMPKERFSAEFPKEGPSILRIQQVVRGDSAAYFCASSPYRGTGELFFGEGSRLTVL.